Listed here are 15 T cell receptor beta chains from one sample, sequenced in a study of CD8 T cells in ankylosing spondylitis. TCRdb processed the 5' RACE reads anew with MiXCR; each CDR3 protein has one entry. This sample has 130,000 or so distinct CDR3 sequences; roughly 15% occur once, and the top ten carry roughly 30%. Study results and limitations: Eight highly homologous variants made up a TCR beta motif, and this motif appeared characteristic of ankylosing spondylitis blood.

Which antigens these TCRs recognize remains unknown. The sample consisted of blood, either unsorted or a sorted T cell fraction (not recorded which). Every receptor here comes from a male donor with ankylosing spondylitis.

The rearrangement links TRBV29-1 to TRBJ2-7; no clear D. Trimming shortened V by 6 bases and J by 5 bases, and 26 bases separated the two germline ends. The CDR3 contains 16 residues. Germline CDR1 is SQVTM and CDR2 is ANQGSEA. The CDR3 region is CSVDAGMEPEFNEQYF. The CDR3, as DNA: TGCAGCGTGGACGCCGGCATGGAACCGGAGTTCAACGAGCAGTACTTC.

The V call is TRBV15, the J call TRBJ2-1; 10 bases are a match to TRBD1. The germline gives CDR1 LNHNV, CDR2 YYDKDF (reference sequence). V was pared by 4 bases and J by 7 bases, with 7 bases of the junction left unmatched. This CDR3 comprises 15 residues. CDR3 bases: TGTGCCACCAGCACCCGGACAGGGGGGAGGAATGAGCAGTTCTTC. Its protein product is CATSTRTGGRNEQFF.

This clonotype has a handful of counts. The CDR3 DNA is TGTGCCAGCAGCTCCAATACCCCACCAGGGCCCGGGGAGCTGTTTTTT. Its translation is CASSSNTPPGPGELFF. V usage is TRBV7-9 and J usage is TRBJ2-2; possibly TRBD1 for D (5 bases). Germline lookup yields CDR1 SEHNR and CDR2 FQNEAQ (reference sequence). This CDR3 contains 16 residues. With 4 bases removed from V and 6 bases from J, the gap between germline ends came to 18 bases. Full variable domain (rest looked up from reference TRBV7-9 and TRBJ2-2): DTGVSQNPRHKITKRGQNVTFRCDPISEHNRLYWYRQTLGQGPEFLTYFQNEAQLEKSRLLSDRFSAERPKGSFSTLEIQRTEQGDSAMYLCASSSNTPPGPGELFFGEGSRLTVL.

This clonotype was counted once. The chain couples TRBV30 to TRBJ2-1; D might be TRBD2 (6 bases). CDR3 length: 11 residues. Between the trimmed V and J ends, which lost 2 bases and 9 bases, there was a span of 8 bases. Looked up from germline, CDR1 is GTSNPN and CDR2 is SVGIG (reference sequence). As DNA, the CDR3 is TGTGCCTGGAGTTCCGGGAGTGAGCAGTTCTTC. Protein: CAWSSGSEQFF.

This clonotype has more than one count but fewer than ten. The rearrangement joins TRBV25-1 to TRBJ2-1; TRBD2 aligns across 9 bases. The ends lost 2 bases at V and 10 bases at J; junction bases unmatched: 9. This CDR3 has 15 residues. Per the germline V gene, CDR1 is MGHDK and CDR2 is SYGVNS. The CDR3 nucleotides read TGTGCCAGCAGTGAACTAGCGGGAAGCGTTTCAGAGCAGTTCTTC. This sequence encodes CASSELAGSVSEQFF. Combining the CDR3 with reference TRBV25-1 and TRBJ2-1 gives the whole variable domain EADIYQTPRYLVIGTGKKITLECSQTMGHDKMYWYQQDPGMELHLIHYSYGVNSTEKGDLSSESTVSRIRTEHFPLTLESARPSHTSQYLCASSELAGSVSEQFFGPGTRLTVL.

At least ten counts were recorded for this clonotype. The V and J genes are TRBV29-1 and TRBJ2-3; possibly TRBD1 or TRBD2 for D (5 bases each). Per germline, CDR1 SQVTM and CDR2 ANQGSEA. The CDR3 spans 15 residues. V was trimmed by 1 base and J by 3 bases, leaving 14 bases between them. In DNA, the CDR3 is TGCAGCGTTGAAGGATTCCAGGGAGCGACAGATACGCAGTATTTT. Its protein is CSVEGFQGATDTQYF.

There are a few counts of this clonotype. CDR3 amino acids: CASSPRGWTEAFF. The CDR3 region has the DNA TGTGCCAGCTCCCCACGGGGTTGGACTGAAGCTTTCTTT. The V gene is TRBV5-6, the J gene TRBJ1-1; D unclear. Germline CDR1 SGHDT, CDR2 YYEEEE. V was shortened by 7 bases and J by 5 bases, with 15 bases between the two germline ends. The length of the CDR3 is 13 residues.

This chain uses TRBV28 with TRBJ1-1; possible D gene TRBD1, 6 bases. CDR3 size: 15 residues. With 3 bases removed from V and 0 bases from J, the gap between germline ends came to 11 bases. Germline V gene data show CDR1 as MDHEN and CDR2 as SYDVKM. As DNA, the CDR3 is TGTGCCAGCAGTTTTATTGGGGGCTTGAACACTGAAGCTTTCTTT. It yields the protein CASSFIGGLNTEAFF.

The chain's CDR3 is CASSPDHTGELFF. In nucleotides, the CDR3 is TGTGCCAGCAGTCCAGATCACACCGGGGAGCTGTTTTTT. This chain joins TRBV12-3 or TRBV12-4 and TRBJ2-2; D uncertain. This CDR3 region has 13 residues. Trimming stripped 5 bases from V and 3 bases from J, with 7 bases between.

A few counts support this clonotype. The chain joins TRBV7-9 to TRBJ2-4; no reliable D call. The germline V and J ends were trimmed by 0 bases and 0 bases, with 3 bases remaining between them. CDR3 length equals 14 residues. Per germline, CDR1 SEHNR and CDR2 FQNEAQ (reference sequence). CDR3 residues: CASSLAVAKNIQYF. CDR3 nucleotide sequence: TGTGCCAGCAGCTTAGCAGTAGCCAAAAACATTCAGTACTTC.

This clonotype was seen a handful of times. The CDR3 nucleotides are TGTGCCTGGGGACAGGTTGAAGCTTTCTTT. Translation gives CAWGQVEAFF. The genes are TRBV30 and TRBJ1-1; 7 bases map to TRBD1. CDR1 is GTSNPN and CDR2 is SVGIG in the germline V gene (reference sequence). The CDR3 spans 10 residues. V shed 5 bases, J shed 7 bases, and the junction held 1 base outside the gene matches.

This clonotype was detected only a few times. The J gene is TRBJ2-7, the V gene TRBV6-5, with a possible D match to TRBD2 (6 bases). V lost 2 bases and J 2 bases, leaving 10 bases between the germline ends. This CDR3 is built from 14 residues. Germline V gene sequence: CDR1 MNHEY, CDR2 SVGAGI. CDR3 sequence: CASSYAGKTYEQYF. The CDR3 DNA reads TGTGCCAGCAGTTACGCGGGGAAAACCTACGAGCAGTACTTC.

This clonotype turned up a few times. This sequence joins TRBV21-1 and TRBJ2-4; the D call TRBD1 from the table was never checked on the DNA. TRBV21-1 is tagged as a pseudogene. The CDR3 spans 14 residues. CDR3: CASSEDRDGDIQYF. The CDR3, as DNA: TGTGCCAGCAGCGAGGACCGGGACGGGGACATTCAGTACTTC.

V gene TRBV14 combines with J gene TRBJ2-2; D remains ambiguous. The CDR3 sequence is 17 residues long. Germline CDR1 reads SGHDN; CDR2 reads FVKESK. Deletions cut 1 base from V and 0 bases from J, with 12 bases between. The CDR3 protein is CASSQGRKPANTGELFF. The CDR3 nucleotides read TGTGCCAGCAGCCAAGGACGAAAGCCAGCGAACACCGGGGAGCTGTTTTTT.

V is TRBV27 and J is TRBJ1-1; D unclear. CDR1 is MNHEY, CDR2 SMNVEV, per germline (reference sequence). The CDR3 totals 13 residues. V shed 7 bases and J shed 4 bases, with 13 bases lying between them. The CDR3 loop is CASTEGATTEAFF. Written as DNA, the CDR3 is TGTGCCAGCACCGAGGGAGCGACCACTGAAGCTTTCTTT.